One sample yielded the 15 T cell receptor beta chains listed below, sequenced in a study of T cell repertoires in cytomegalovirus infection. TCRdb passed the reads through MiXCR, listing each CDR3 protein once. The sample has around 630,000 distinct CDR3 sequences; around 24% are singletons. Material for sequencing was CD8+ T cells from PBMCs. The source is a human donor in good health (CMV status not recorded). Some clones in this sample may be carry-over from other donors' samples.

Only a few counts were recorded for this clonotype. This CDR3 is CASSYSPVVGELFF. The CDR3 DNA sequence: TGTGCCAGCAGTTACTCGCCCGTGGTCGGGGAGCTGTTTTTT. The rearrangement joins TRBV6-5 to TRBJ2-2; D gene ambiguous. This CDR3 contains 14 residues. Trimming left V 0 bases short and J 7 bases short, with 9 bases between. In germline, CDR1 is MNHEY, CDR2 SVGAGI.

This CDR3 is CASSLAGQGYDQPQHF. The DNA of the CDR3 is TGTGCCAGCAGCTTAGCGGGACAGGGTTATGATCAGCCCCAGCATTTT. The chain employs TRBV7-9 and TRBJ1-5; TRBD1 matches at 9 bases. CDR1 is SEHNR and CDR2 is FQNEAQ in the germline V gene (reference sequence). This CDR3 contains 16 residues. V lost 0 bases to trimming and J lost 5 bases; unmatched junction nucleotides: 5.

This clonotype was detected many times. The chain uses TRBV7-2 and TRBJ2-7, with 11 nucleotides matching TRBD1. This CDR3 contains 15 residues. V dropped 3 bases and J dropped 3; count of bases not matched to a gene: 4. Germline CDR1 SGHTA, CDR2 FQGNSA. CDR3 sequence (DNA): TGTGCCAGCAGCTTGGGACAGGGGGTCTTCTACGAGCAGTACTTC. This codes for CASSLGQGVFYEQYF. Full variable domain (remainder filled in from reference TRBV7-2 and TRBJ2-7): GAGVSQSPSNKVTEKGKDVELRCDPISGHTALYWYRQSLGQGLEFLIYFQGNSAPDKSGLPSDRFSAERTGGSVSTLTIQRTQQEDSAVYLCASSLGQGVFYEQYFGPGTRLTVT.

This clonotype was picked up a small number of times. The gene calls are TRBV28 and TRBJ2-2; TRBD2 might be the D (5 bases). Trimming removed 4 bases from V and 4 bases from J, with 10 bases in between. Per the germline V gene, CDR1 is MDHEN and CDR2 is SYDVKM. The CDR3 runs 14 residues. CDR3 sequence (DNA): TGTGCCAGCAGTTGGCCTAGCAGCACCGGGGAGCTGTTTTTT. Amino acid sequence: CASSWPSSTGELFF.

Details on this clonotype: With a much larger clone just one base away, this may be a read error. The V and J genes are TRBV7-6 and TRBJ2-1; 8 bases are a match to TRBD2. CDR3 length equals 14 residues. Germline V gene data show CDR1 as SGHVS and CDR2 as FNYEAQ. The CDR3 DNA reads as TGTGTCAGCAGTAAAACGGGGGGGCGAGGTGAGCAGTTCTTC. Amino acids: CVSSKTGGRGEQFF.

This clonotype came up many times. The chain combines TRBV12-3 or TRBV12-4 with TRBJ2-7; a weak D match, TRBD1 (5 bases). Trimming pared 5 bases from V and 6 bases from J, leaving 14 bases between. The CDR3 sequence is 13 residues long. CDR3: CASSATRVSEQYV. The CDR3 bases are TGTGCCAGCAGTGCTACCAGGGTTAGCGAGCAGTACGTC.

This clonotype was seen repeatedly, ten times or more. The chain recombines TRBV7-9 with TRBJ2-1; 8 bases agree with TRBD2. Germline V lookup: CDR1 SEHNR, CDR2 FQNEAQ (reference sequence). Trimming removed 2 bases from V and 4 bases from J; junction bases left unmatched: 7. There are 16 residues in the CDR3. DNA of the CDR3: TGTGCCAGCAGCTTACCTGGGCGGGGGGATTACAATGAGCAGTTCTTC. Its translation: CASSLPGRGDYNEQFF.

This clonotype was detected a few times. The rearrangement uses TRBV20-1 and TRBJ2-1, with TRBD2 identical over 9 bases. The CDR3 has 15 residues. V trimming: 5 bases; J trimming: 6 bases; junction bases outside the gene matches: 11. Germline V gene lookup returns CDR1 DFQATT and CDR2 SNEGSKA (reference sequence). The CDR3 spells CSARPLTSGSNEQFF. The CDR3 nucleotides read TGCAGTGCTCGCCCCCTGACTAGCGGCTCCAATGAGCAGTTCTTC.

Only a few counts were recorded for this clonotype. This sequence joins TRBV2 and TRBJ2-7, with no clear D. Between the trimmed V and J ends, which lost 1 base and 3 bases, there was a span of 10 bases. This CDR3 is built from 14 residues. Per the germline V gene, CDR1 is SNHLY and CDR2 is FYNNEI. CDR3: CASSEGKFLYEQYV. Here the CDR3 DNA reads TGTGCCAGCAGTGAAGGGAAGTTCCTCTACGAGCAGTACGTC.

This clonotype was seen a handful of times. The V and J genes are TRBV29-1 and TRBJ1-2; D unresolved. The CDR3 totals 12 residues. V lost 6 bases to trimming and J lost 6 bases, with 14 bases between them. Germline CDR1 is SQVTM and CDR2 is ANQGSEA. The CDR3: CSVAHRLDGYTF. The DNA for the CDR3 is TGCAGCGTGGCCCACAGATTAGATGGCTACACCTTC.

This clonotype was counted a few times. This rearrangement joins TRBV12-3 or TRBV12-4 to TRBJ2-3; D uncertain. V lost 1 base, J lost 2 bases, and 7 bases lay in between. CDR3 length: 14 residues. CDR3 sequence: CASSLEIFTDTQYF. In DNA, the CDR3 is TGTGCCAGCAGTTTAGAAATATTCACAGATACGCAGTATTTT.

V is TRBV6-1 and J is TRBJ1-5, with D perhaps TRBD1 (6 bases). Trimming shortened V by 3 bases and J by 2 bases, and 14 bases separated the two germline ends. Germline V gene data show CDR1 as MNHNS and CDR2 as SASEGT. This CDR3 has 16 residues. The CDR3 DNA sequence: TGTGCCAGCAGTGACAAGAGGGGGTTTGGCAATCAGCCCCAGCATTTT. Translated, it gives CASSDKRGFGNQPQHF.

This clonotype was seen many times. The chain couples TRBV7-6 to TRBJ2-1; the match to TRBD1 covers 8 bases. Germline V gene lookup returns CDR1 SGHVS and CDR2 FNYEAQ. The trim removed 4 bases at V and 4 bases at J, leaving 6 bases unmatched. The CDR3 loop spans 15 amino acids. CDR3 bases: TGTGCCAGCAGCTGGACAGGGTCATCATACAATGAGCAGTTCTTC. Translation gives CASSWTGSSYNEQFF.

As regards this clonotype: A clone one base away is much larger, so this may be a read error. The chain joins TRBV7-6 to TRBJ1-2, with unresolved D. The CDR3 has 14 amino acids. Germline CDR1 reads SGHVS; CDR2 reads FNYEAQ. Trimming took 5 bases from V and 4 from J, leaving 14 bases between them. In DNA, the CDR3 is TGTGCCAGCAGCCCTTCTCTGCGTGTCTATGGCTACACCTTC. It translates to CASSPSLRVYGYTF. Variable domain in full (rest from reference TRBV7-6 and TRBJ1-2): GAGVSQSPRYKVTKRGQDVALRCDPISGHVSLYWYRQALGQGPEFLTYFNYEAQQDKSGLPNDRFSAERPEGSISTLTIQRTEQRDSAMYRCASSPSLRVYGYTFGSGTRLTVV.

This chain connects TRBV6-1 to TRBJ2-7, with D possibly TRBD1 on 6 matching bases. V was shortened by 2 bases and J by 7 bases, with 18 bases between the two germline ends. Germline V gives CDR1 MNHNS, CDR2 SASEGT. This CDR3 comprises 15 residues. Written as DNA, the CDR3 is TGTGCCAGCAGTGAAATGGGACACTCGTTTAGTGAGCAGTACGTC. This translates into CASSEMGHSFSEQYV.